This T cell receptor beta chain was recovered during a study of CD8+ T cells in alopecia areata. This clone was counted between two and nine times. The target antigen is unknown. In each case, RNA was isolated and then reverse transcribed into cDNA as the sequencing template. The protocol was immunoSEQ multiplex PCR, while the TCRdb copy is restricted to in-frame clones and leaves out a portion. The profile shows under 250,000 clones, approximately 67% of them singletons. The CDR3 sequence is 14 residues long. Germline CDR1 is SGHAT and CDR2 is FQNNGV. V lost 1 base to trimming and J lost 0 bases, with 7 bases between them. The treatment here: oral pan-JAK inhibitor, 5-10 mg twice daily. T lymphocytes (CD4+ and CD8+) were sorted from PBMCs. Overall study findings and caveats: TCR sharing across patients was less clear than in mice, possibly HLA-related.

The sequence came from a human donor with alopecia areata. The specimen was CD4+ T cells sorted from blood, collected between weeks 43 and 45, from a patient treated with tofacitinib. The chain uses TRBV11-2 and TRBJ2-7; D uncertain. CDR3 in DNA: TGTGCCAGCAGCTTAGCGCGGTCCTCCTACGAGCAGTACTTC. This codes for CASSLARSSYEQYF.